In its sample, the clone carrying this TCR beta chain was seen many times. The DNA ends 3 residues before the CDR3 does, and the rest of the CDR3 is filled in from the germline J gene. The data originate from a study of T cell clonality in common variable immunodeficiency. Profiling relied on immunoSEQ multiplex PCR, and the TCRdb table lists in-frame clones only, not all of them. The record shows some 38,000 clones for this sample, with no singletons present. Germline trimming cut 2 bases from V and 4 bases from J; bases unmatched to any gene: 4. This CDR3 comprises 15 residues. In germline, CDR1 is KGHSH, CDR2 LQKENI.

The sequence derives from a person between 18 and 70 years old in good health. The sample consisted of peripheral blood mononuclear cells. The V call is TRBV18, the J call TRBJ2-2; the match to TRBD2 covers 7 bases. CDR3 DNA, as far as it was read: TGTGCCAGCTCACCAGGGAGGGGTATCACCGGGGAG. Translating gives CASSPGRGITGE. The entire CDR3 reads CASSPGRGITGELFF.